The clone carrying this T cell receptor beta chain was recorded only once. Its cognate antigen is unknown. The intended depth for sequencing was 1 in 200,000 to 1 in 1 million T cells. The method was immunoSEQ multiplex PCR; TCRdb's version includes in-frame clones alone and lacks a portion of them. The sample includes under 200,000 clones, roughly 77% seen only once; the top ten take roughly 2%. This entry comes from a study of cytotoxic CD8 clonotypes in ibrutinib-treated CLL. Broader study findings: In sustained-remission versus progressing patients, sampling times differed.

Trimming pared 5 bases from V and 0 bases from J, leaving 8 bases between. The germline CDR1 and CDR2 sequences are SSHAT and FNYEAQ (reference sequence). This CDR3 contains 14 residues. The sequence came from a human donor with chronic lymphocytic leukemia. This chain connects TRBV7-7 to TRBJ1-3; D possibly corresponds to TRBD1 (6 bases). Sample: PBMCs, taken after 12 months of ibrutinib treatment. The CDR3 nucleotides are TGTGCCAGCAGCCCGGACAGCTCTGGAAACACCATATATTTT. Translated: CASSPDSSGNTIYF.